One and the same sample provided the 21 T cell receptor beta chains below, sequenced in a study of T-cell memory formation after mild COVID-19. TCRdb analysed the 5' RACE reads with MiXCR anew, one entry per CDR3 protein. This sample yields approximately 290,000 distinct CDR3 sequences, of which around 15% are seen a single time; roughly 23% belongs to the top ten. Sequencing input: PBMCs or a T cell subset sorted from them (not recorded which). The receptor set was obtained from a man between 18 and 29 years old who had mild COVID-19 (a few samples of this study predate the infection). Cell type and time point are not known.

The chain links TRBV7-9 to TRBJ2-7; D might be TRBD1 (5 bases). The germline gives CDR1 SEHNR, CDR2 FQNEAQ (reference sequence). V dropped 6 bases and J dropped 2 bases, with 17 bases sitting between them. The CDR3 extends over 15 amino acids. CDR3 DNA: TGTGCCAGCAGTCCAGGGTCCCTGGCACCCTACGAGCAGTACTTC. It is translated as CASSPGSLAPYEQYF.

The V call is TRBV4-1, the J call TRBJ1-2; perhaps TRBD1 as D (6 bases). The CDR3 consists of 11 residues. The V end was cut by 10 bases, the J end by 7 bases, with 13 bases between. The germline gives CDR1 MGHRA, CDR2 YSYEKL. The CDR3 region has the DNA TGCGCCATCTCGAAGGGGGTTGGCTACACCTTC. Encoded protein: CAISKGVGYTF.

The J gene is TRBJ2-5, the V gene TRBV20-1, with D perhaps TRBD1 or TRBD2 (5 bases each). The CDR3 has 13 residues. The V gene's germline CDR1 is DFQATT and CDR2 SNEGSKA (reference sequence). Trimming removed 7 bases at V and 7 bases at J, with 19 bases between. In nucleotides, the CDR3 is TGCAGTGTCTCCGCCGGGACCCCAGGGACCCAGTACTTC. Translated, it gives CSVSAGTPGTQYF.

CDR3: CASSSDVGSVEETQYF. CDR3 bases: TGTGCCAGCAGCTCCGACGTGGGATCCGTGGAAGAGACCCAGTACTTC. The rearrangement uses TRBV7-3 and TRBJ2-5; no clear D. Germline V gene lookup returns CDR1 SGHTA and CDR2 FQGTGA. The germline V and J ends were trimmed by 4 bases and 3 bases, with 18 bases remaining between them. This CDR3 contains 16 residues.

This clonotype was counted a few times. The J gene is TRBJ2-3, the V gene TRBV15; D is possibly TRBD1 (6 bases). The V gene lost 1 base and the J gene lost 6 bases, with 14 bases spanning the gap. This CDR3 contains 15 residues. Germline V gives CDR1 LNHNV, CDR2 YYDKDF (reference sequence). In nucleotides, the CDR3 is TGTGCCACCAGCAGAGTGGCAGGGGTTAGGGATACGCAGTATTTT. Residues: CATSRVAGVRDTQYF.

This clonotype has only a few counts. V usage is TRBV20-1 and J usage is TRBJ2-3; D gene uncertain. Per germline, CDR1 DFQATT and CDR2 SNEGSKA (reference sequence). V shed 6 bases and J shed 0 bases, with 16 bases lying between them. This CDR3 has 15 amino acids. CDR3 protein: CSAKHTHSSTDTQYF. CDR3 DNA sequence: TGCAGTGCCAAGCATACCCACTCTAGCACAGATACGCAGTATTTT.

The rearrangement links TRBV25-1 to TRBJ2-2; 9 bases align to TRBD1. The CDR3 is made up of 16 amino acids. Germline lookup yields CDR1 MGHDK and CDR2 SYGVNS. The J segment lost 4 bases and the V segment lost 1 base, leaving 4 bases of the junction unmatched. CDR3 in amino acids: CASSEWTGEATGELFF. The CDR3 DNA reads as TGTGCCAGCAGTGAATGGACAGGGGAGGCCACCGGGGAGCTGTTTTTT.

This clonotype turned up a few times. The chain combines TRBV28 with TRBJ1-2, with TRBD1 as a possible D gene (5 bases). The germline V and J ends were trimmed by 6 bases and 8 bases, with 10 bases remaining between them. Per the germline V gene, CDR1 is MDHEN and CDR2 is SYDVKM. There are 11 residues in the CDR3. The CDR3 is CASRWRGGYTF. The CDR3 DNA sequence: TGTGCCAGCAGGTGGAGGGGAGGCTACACCTTC.

The rearrangement links TRBV29-1 to TRBJ1-2, with TRBD1 identical over 9 bases. Trimming at V came to 7 bases and at J to 3 bases, leaving 3 bases not matched to a gene. Germline CDR1 SQVTM, CDR2 ANQGSEA. CDR3 length equals 12 residues. The CDR3 DNA reads as TGCAGCGCTAGGGACAGGGACTATGGCTACACCTTC. This gives the protein CSARDRDYGYTF.

This clonotype was detected ten times or more. The gene calls are TRBV5-1 and TRBJ1-2; 7 nucleotides line up with TRBD1. CDR1 and CDR2 (germline): SGHRS, YFSETQ. This CDR3 has 14 residues. Trimming at V came to 7 bases and at J to 5 bases, leaving 11 bases not matched to a gene. The chain's CDR3 is CASYPGQQTYGYTF. As DNA, the CDR3 is TGCGCCAGCTACCCGGGACAGCAAACTTATGGCTACACCTTC.

The gene calls are TRBV7-8 and TRBJ2-3; 11 bases are shared with TRBD2. This CDR3 region has 15 residues. Germline V lookup: CDR1 SGHVS, CDR2 FQNEAQ. V shed 4 bases and J 0 bases; nucleotides not matched to a gene: 0. CDR3 loop: CASSWTSGSTDTQYF. DNA for the CDR3: TGTGCCAGCAGCTGGACTAGCGGGAGCACAGATACGCAGTATTTT.

The genes are TRBV21-1 and TRBJ2-7; the D call in the table, TRBD1, was not verified against the DNA. TRBV21-1 is tagged as a pseudogene. CDR3 size: 19 residues. CDR3 in DNA: TGTGCCAGCAGCAAAAGATGGGTATCAGGGAAGGTCTTACCCTACGAGCAGTACGTC. Translating it yields CASSKRWVSGKVLPYEQYV.

This clonotype was recorded at least ten times. V usage is TRBV5-1 and J usage is TRBJ2-1; 8 bases fit TRBD1. The CDR3 is made up of 15 amino acids. Germline trimming cut 4 bases from V and 16 bases from J; bases unmatched to any gene: 19. Germline V gene data show CDR1 as SGHRS and CDR2 as YFSETQ. This CDR3 is CASSPYEYRQGLRFF. CDR3 in DNA: TGCGCCAGCAGCCCGTATGAGTATCGACAGGGGTTGCGATTCTTC.

This clonotype occurred a few times. The chain carries TRBV5-1 and TRBJ2-2; D uncertain. CDR1 SGHRS and CDR2 YFSETQ come from the germline V gene. The CDR3 length is 13 residues. Trimming cost V 5 bases and J 4 bases, with 9 bases left between them. The CDR3 coding sequence is TGCGCCAGCAGTAAGGTCGTCACCGGGGAGCTGTTTTTT. Residues: CASSKVVTGELFF. Full variable domain (missing parts from reference TRBV5-1 and TRBJ2-2): KAGVTQTPRYLIKTRGQQVTLSCSPISGHRSVSWYQQTPGQGLQFLFEYFSETQRNKGNFPGRFSGRQFSNSRSEMNVSTLELGDSALYLCASSKVVTGELFFGEGSRLTVL.

This clonotype has only a few counts. The J gene is TRBJ1-2, the V gene TRBV4-2; 7 bases align to TRBD1. This CDR3 has 14 amino acids. The germline V gene encodes CDR1 LGHNA and CDR2 YNFKEQ. Trimming removed 4 bases from V and 2 bases from J; junction bases left unmatched: 4. CDR3 in amino acids: CASSPGDRNYGYTF. Here the CDR3 DNA reads TGTGCCAGCAGCCCAGGGGACAGAAACTATGGCTACACCTTC.

This clonotype has a handful of counts. The rearrangement joins TRBV4-3 to TRBJ2-3; 10 bases map to TRBD2. Germline V gene lookup returns CDR1 LGHNA and CDR2 YSLEER. The CDR3 extends over 14 amino acids. The V and J ends lost 4 bases and 7 bases, in that order; junction bases with no gene match: 5. The CDR3 DNA follows: TGCGCCAGCAGCCTAGCGGGGGGAGGAAATACGCAGTATTTT. Its translation is CASSLAGGGNTQYF.

The V call is TRBV18, the J call TRBJ2-7, with D maybe TRBD1 (6 bases). This CDR3 region has 18 residues. V lost 1 base and J 3 bases, leaving 22 bases between the germline ends. Germline V lookup: CDR1 KGHSH, CDR2 LQKENI. The DNA of the CDR3 is TGTGCCAGCTCACCACGCCCTGGCCTTACAGGGTCCGACTACGAGCAGTACTTC. Its translation: CASSPRPGLTGSDYEQYF.

This clonotype was counted ten times or more. The genes are TRBV20-1 and TRBJ1-5; 8 bases fit TRBD1. Germline loops: CDR1 DFQATT, CDR2 SNEGSKA (reference sequence). This CDR3 is built from 13 residues. Losses at the gene ends were 6 bases for V and 3 bases for J; bases not matched to a gene: 4. The CDR3 spells CSAKTGVNQPQHF. As DNA, the CDR3 is TGCAGTGCAAAGACAGGGGTCAATCAGCCCCAGCATTTT.

The chain links TRBV20-1 to TRBJ2-7; 10 bases agree with TRBD1. This CDR3 has 17 residues. CDR1 and CDR2 (germline): DFQATT, SNEGSKA (reference sequence). V trimming: 5 bases; J trimming: 7 bases; junction bases outside the gene matches: 20. The DNA of the CDR3 is TGCAGTGCTGGGACAGGGGTTATGGCGAGATGGAAACGGGAGCAGTACGTC. As protein: CSAGTGVMARWKREQYV.

This clonotype was counted ten times or more. V usage is TRBV20-1 and J usage is TRBJ2-3, with D uncertain. CDR3 length: 11 residues. CDR1 DFQATT and CDR2 SNEGSKA come from the germline V gene (reference sequence). Trimming removed 8 bases from V and 1 base from J, with 7 bases in between. CDR3 region: CSPSGTDTQYF. The CDR3 DNA sequence: TGCAGTCCATCCGGCACAGATACGCAGTATTTT.

This clonotype turned up a few times. The CDR3 loop reads CASSQGEVRDTQYF. CDR3 bases: TGTGCCAGCAGCCAAGGAGAAGTGAGAGATACGCAGTATTTT. The V and J genes are TRBV4-2 and TRBJ2-3; unclear D gene. Germline V lookup: CDR1 LGHNA, CDR2 YNFKEQ. V lost 1 base and J 5 bases, leaving 10 bases between the germline ends. The CDR3 loop spans 14 amino acids.